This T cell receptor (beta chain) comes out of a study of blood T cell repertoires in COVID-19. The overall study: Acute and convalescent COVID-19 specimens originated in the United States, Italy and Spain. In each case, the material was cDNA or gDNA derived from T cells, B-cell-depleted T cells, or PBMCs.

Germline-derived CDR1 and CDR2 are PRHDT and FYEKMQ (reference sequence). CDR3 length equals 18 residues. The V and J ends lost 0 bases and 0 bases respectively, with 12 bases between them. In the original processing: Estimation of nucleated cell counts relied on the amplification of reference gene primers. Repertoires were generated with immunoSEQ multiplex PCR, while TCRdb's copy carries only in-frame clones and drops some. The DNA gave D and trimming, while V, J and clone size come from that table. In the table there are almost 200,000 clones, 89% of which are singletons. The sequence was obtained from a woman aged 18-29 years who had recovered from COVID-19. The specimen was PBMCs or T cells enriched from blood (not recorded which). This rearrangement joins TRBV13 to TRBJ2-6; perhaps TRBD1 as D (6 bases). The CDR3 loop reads CASSLGQGLHSGANVLTF. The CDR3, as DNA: TGTGCCAGCAGCTTAGGACAGGGCCTCCACTCTGGGGCCAACGTCCTGACTTTC.